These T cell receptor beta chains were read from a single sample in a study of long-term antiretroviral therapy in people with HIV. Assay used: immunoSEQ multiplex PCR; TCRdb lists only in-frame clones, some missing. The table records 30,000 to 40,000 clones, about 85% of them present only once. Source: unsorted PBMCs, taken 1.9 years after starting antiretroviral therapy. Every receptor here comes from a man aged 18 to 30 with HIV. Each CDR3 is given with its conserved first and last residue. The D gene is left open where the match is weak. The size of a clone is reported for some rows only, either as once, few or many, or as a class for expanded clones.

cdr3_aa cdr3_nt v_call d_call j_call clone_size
CASSLQGDTNEKLFF TGTGCCAGTAGCCTTCAGGGGGACACTAATGAAAAACTGTTTTTT TRBV19 TRBD1 TRBJ1-4 -
CASSRGGTGPFYGYTF TGTGCCAGCTCACGGGGGGGGACAGGACCCTTCTATGGCTACACCTTC TRBV18 TRBD1 TRBJ1-2 -
CASSLWRGGTGELFF TGTGCCAGCAGCTTATGGCGGGGGGGGACCGGGGAGCTGTTTTTT TRBV7-2 TRBD2 TRBJ2-2 -
CASSFVRTPRGELFF TGCGCCAGCAGCTTCGTACGGACCCCGAGGGGGGAGCTGTTTTTT TRBV5-1 - TRBJ2-2 -
CASSPYLGNTIYF TGTGCCAGCAGCCCGTATTTAGGAAACACCATATATTTT TRBV2 - TRBJ1-3 -
CASAWEASRHYEQYF TGTGCCAGCGCATGGGAGGCTAGCAGGCACTACGAGCAGTACTTC TRBV27 - TRBJ2-7 few
CASSFSVGEGTDTQYF TGTGCCAGCAGCTTTAGCGTAGGGGAGGGCACAGATACGCAGTATTTT TRBV11-1 - TRBJ2-3 -
CASSFSSPQPNTEAFF TGCGCCAGCAGCTTTTCATCCCCGCAGCCGAACACTGAAGCTTTCTTT TRBV5-1 - TRBJ1-1 once
CASSRSTTGNTIYF TGTGCCAGCAGCCGCTCGACTACCGGAAACACCATATATTTT TRBV2 - TRBJ1-3 -
CASKRGGSYNEQFF TGTGCCAGCAAGCGGGGGGGCTCCTACAATGAGCAGTTCTTC TRBV7-9 TRBD2 TRBJ2-1 -
CASSSASWNEQFF TGTGCCAGCAGTTCGGCTAGTTGGAATGAGCAGTTCTTC TRBV27 - TRBJ2-1 -
CASSLEGGPQFF TGTGCCAGCAGCTTAGAGGGGGGCCCGCAGTTCTTC TRBV7-9 - TRBJ2-1 -
CASSLYHRRSNTEAFF TGTGCCAGCAGTTTATATCACCGGCGCAGTAACACTGAAGCTTTCTTT TRBV28 - TRBJ1-1 -
CASSGPGQLNEQFF TGTGCCAGCAGTGGCCCGGGACAGCTGAATGAGCAGTTCTTC TRBV11-1 TRBD1 TRBJ2-1 -
CASRQGQGIAGELFF TGTGCCAGCAGGCAGGGACAGGGTATCGCCGGGGAGCTGTTTTTT TRBV6-6 TRBD1 TRBJ2-2 -
CASSFSSAGEQFF TGTGCCAGCAGCTTCTCTAGCGCCGGTGAGCAGTTCTTC TRBV11-3 - TRBJ2-1 -
CASSQIAGGPVGELFF TGCGCCAGCAGCCAAATAGCGGGGGGGCCGGTCGGGGAGCTGTTTTTT TRBV4-1 TRBD2 TRBJ2-2 -
CAISEGWSGANVLTF TGTGCCATCAGTGAAGGGTGGTCTGGGGCCAACGTCCTGACTTTC TRBV10-3 - TRBJ2-6 -
CASSSGTGDLYEQYF TGCGCCAGCAGCTCCGGGACAGGGGACCTCTACGAGCAGTACTTC TRBV10-2 TRBD1 TRBJ2-7 -
CASSRRQYNEKLFF TGTGCCAGCAGTCGGCGACAGTATAATGAAAAACTGTTTTTT TRBV2 - TRBJ1-4 -
CASSLSGPHEQFF TGTGCCAGCAGCCTAAGTGGCCCCCATGAGCAGTTCTTC TRBV6-5 - TRBJ2-1 -
CASSPGQGAYTEAFF TGTGCCAGCAGCCCCGGACAGGGGGCTTATACTGAAGCTTTCTTT TRBV7-2 TRBD1 TRBJ1-1 -
CASSNRDGKDNEQFF TGTGCCAGCAGCAACCGGGACGGTAAGGACAATGAGCAGTTCTTC TRBV28 - TRBJ2-1 few
CASSPGTLETQYF TGTGCCAGCAGCCCCGGGACTCTCGAGACCCAGTACTTC TRBV27 - TRBJ2-5 -
CASSWPGERGEFEQFF TGCGCCAGCAGCTGGCCCGGGGAGCGGGGGGAGTTTGAGCAGTTCTTC TRBV5-1 TRBD2 TRBJ2-1 few
CASSDLAGETGELFF TGTGCCAGCAGTGACTTAGCGGGGGAAACCGGGGAGCTGTTTTTT TRBV6-4 TRBD2 TRBJ2-2 -
CASSMSLAGGYNEQFF TGTGCCAGTAGTATGTCACTAGCGGGGGGATACAATGAGCAGTTCTTC TRBV19 TRBD2 TRBJ2-1 few